This T cell receptor (beta chain) derives from a study of CD8+ T cells in alopecia areata. Study-wide results and limits: Scalp samples also contribute reads from the resident alphabeta T cells found in normal skin.

Researchers took lesional scalp punch biopsies and peripheral blood from people who were alopecia areata patients. Regarding this clone: Its antigen remains unidentified.

V lost 8 bases and J 7 bases, leaving 11 bases between the germline ends. The CDR3 runs 11 residues. From germline, CDR1 is LNHDA and CDR2 SQIVND (reference sequence). Following extraction, RNA underwent reverse transcription to cDNA, which served as the sequencing template. Generated by immunoSEQ multiplex PCR, the TCRdb table keeps only in-frame clones and is missing some. The sample holds 100,000 to 150,000 clones; around 50% are singletons and the top ten take 4.5%. Sequences were derived from CD4+ T cells sorted from blood, sampled at week 0. This TCR derives from a human donor with alopecia areata. The rearrangement uses TRBV19 and TRBJ1-2; the D is unclear. Here the CDR3 DNA reads TGTGCCAGTCATCATCGGAGTGGCTACACCTTC. Amino acids: CASHHRSGYTF.